A single sample is the source of the 26 T cell receptor beta chains below, sequenced in a study of T cell repertoires in cytomegalovirus infection. Each CDR3 protein is one row after TCRdb ran MiXCR on the reads. The sample holds 800,000 to 950,000 distinct CDR3 sequences, 32% seen once. These receptors are not linked to any known antigen. Sequences were derived from cultured CD8+ T cells from PBMCs, sampled from culture after CMV antigen stimulation. The receptor source for this set is a human donor in good health (CMV status not recorded). Some clones in this sample may be carry-over from other donors' samples.

This clonotype turned up a few times. The chain combines TRBV5-1 with TRBJ1-4; 9 nucleotides match TRBD1. J lost 8 bases, V lost 3 bases, and 11 bases had no gene match. CDR3 length: 16 residues. Looked up from germline, CDR1 is SGHRS and CDR2 is YFSETQ. CDR3 nucleotides: TGCGCCAGCAGCTCCGGGACAGGGCGTATGGCGGAAAAACTGTTTTTT. Translating it yields CASSSGTGRMAEKLFF. Looking up the rest from reference TRBV5-1 and TRBJ1-4 gives the full variable domain: KAGVTQTPRYLIKTRGQQVTLSCSPISGHRSVSWYQQTPGQGLQFLFEYFSETQRNKGNFPGRFSGRQFSNSRSEMNVSTLELGDSALYLCASSSGTGRMAEKLFFGSGTQLSVL.

In this sample, this clonotype turned up many times. This chain connects TRBV11-1 to TRBJ2-1; TRBD2 agrees at 10 bases. The CDR3 sequence is 16 residues long. V shed 5 bases, J shed 4 bases, and the junction held 8 bases outside the gene matches. Per germline, CDR1 SGHAT and CDR2 FQDESV (reference sequence). CDR3 amino acids: CASSRAGGRQYNEQFF. Written as DNA, the CDR3 is TGTGCCAGCAGCCGAGCGGGGGGGCGCCAATACAATGAGCAGTTCTTC.

This clonotype was seen at least ten times. This sequence joins TRBV7-2 and TRBJ1-1, with a possible D match to TRBD1 (5 bases). From germline, CDR1 is SGHTA and CDR2 FQGNSA. The CDR3 is made up of 18 amino acids. V shed 1 base and J shed 1 base, with 19 bases lying between them. This chain's CDR3 is CASSLVFRRGGQNTEAFF. The CDR3 DNA is TGTGCCAGCAGCTTAGTGTTTAGGAGGGGAGGCCAGAACACTGAAGCTTTCTTT. Full variable domain (rest looked up from reference TRBV7-2 and TRBJ1-1): GAGVSQSPSNKVTEKGKDVELRCDPISGHTALYWYRQSLGQGLEFLIYFQGNSAPDKSGLPSDRFSAERTGGSVSTLTIQRTQQEDSAVYLCASSLVFRRGGQNTEAFFGQGTRLTVV.

The rearrangement uses TRBV12-3 or TRBV12-4 and TRBJ2-5; D is tentatively TRBD1 or TRBD2 (6 bases each). The V gene lost 1 base and the J gene lost 4 bases, with 13 bases spanning the gap. The CDR3 totals 15 residues. CDR3 DNA sequence: TGTGCCAGCAGTTTAGTAGGGGGGCTTGGAGAGACCCAGTACTTC. Its protein is CASSLVGGLGETQYF.

The rearrangement links TRBV5-6 to TRBJ1-1; TRBD1 aligns across 11 bases. The CDR3 length is 17 residues. Trimming cost V 4 bases and J 3 bases; bases outside gene matches: 11. Germline CDR1 reads SGHDT; CDR2 reads YYEEEE. The DNA of the CDR3 is TGTGCCAGCAGCCCAATCGGGACAGGGGGGACCGACACTGAAGCTTTCTTT. It is translated as CASSPIGTGGTDTEAFF.

The chain employs TRBV20-1 and TRBJ2-7; 7 positions match TRBD1. Germline V gene sequence: CDR1 DFQATT, CDR2 SNEGSKA (reference sequence). J was trimmed by 1 base and V by 5 bases; bases with no gene match: 5. CDR3 size: 13 residues. CDR3 amino acids: CSALTGESYEQYF. In DNA form, the CDR3 reads TGCAGTGCTCTAACAGGGGAATCCTACGAGCAGTACTTC.

This chain uses TRBV12-3 or TRBV12-4 with TRBJ1-4; the D gene is possibly TRBD1 (5 bases). The germline V and J ends were trimmed by 11 bases and 3 bases, with 13 bases remaining between them. The CDR3 sequence is 13 residues long. CDR3 nucleotide sequence: TGTGCCGTCCAGGGCCACCCTAATGAAAAACTGTTTTTT. Amino acids: CAVQGHPNEKLFF.

The chain uses TRBV7-6 and TRBJ1-4, with D hard to call. CDR3 length: 13 amino acids. Germline V gives CDR1 SGHVS, CDR2 FNYEAQ. The ends were cut back, 6 bases at V and 3 bases at J, with 8 bases in the middle. CDR3 sequence (DNA): TGTGCCAGCAGGAAGGGTCCTAATGAAAAACTGTTTTTT. Amino acids: CASRKGPNEKLFF.

The V call is TRBV12-3 or TRBV12-4, the J call TRBJ2-7, with D tentatively TRBD1 (5 bases). This CDR3 spans 15 amino acids. Trimming took off 4 bases at V and 1 base at J, with 14 bases between the two ends. The CDR3 DNA follows: TGTGCCAGCAGTTGGGGCAGCAGTCCTTCCTACGAGCAGTACTTC. It yields the protein CASSWGSSPSYEQYF.

This chain joins TRBV7-4 and TRBJ1-6, with 7 bases matching TRBD1. CDR1 is SGHVT, CDR2 SQSDAQ, per germline. CDR3 length: 13 residues. The V and J ends lost 5 bases and 11 bases, in that order; junction bases with no gene match: 6. CDR3 DNA: TGTGCCAGCAGCCAAGACAGGGAGGCACCCCTCCACTTT. Protein: CASSQDREAPLHF. Looking up the rest from reference TRBV7-4 and TRBJ1-6 gives the full variable domain: GAGVSQSPRYKVAKRGRDVALRCDSISGHVTLYWYRQTLGQGSEVLTYSQSDAQRDKSGRPSGRFSAERPERSVSTLKIQRTEQGDSAVYLCASSQDREAPLHFGNGTRLTVT.

This clonotype was picked up many times. V gene TRBV19 combines with J gene TRBJ1-1, with D perhaps matching TRBD1 (5 bases). The germline V gene has CDR1 LNHDA and CDR2 SQIVND (reference sequence). V shed 7 bases and J shed 10 bases, with 10 bases lying between them. The length of the CDR3 is 10 residues. CDR3 sequence reads: CASKGDSAFF. The CDR3, as DNA: TGTGCCAGTAAAGGGGACTCAGCTTTCTTT.

In this sample, this clonotype turned up a few times. The CDR3 loop is CASTRGAGHNEQFF. The CDR3, as DNA: TGTGCCAGCACCCGGGGGGCGGGGCACAATGAGCAGTTCTTC. The chain joins TRBV2 to TRBJ2-1; perhaps TRBD2 as D (7 bases). This CDR3 spans 14 amino acids. Germline V lookup: CDR1 SNHLY, CDR2 FYNNEI. Between the trimmed V and J ends, which lost 7 bases and 5 bases, there was a span of 15 bases.

Written as DNA, the CDR3 is TGTGCCATCCGGATCACAGACTACAATGAGCAGTTCTTC. Translation gives CAIRITDYNEQFF. This rearrangement joins TRBV10-3 to TRBJ2-1; D ambiguous. The CDR3 is 13 amino acids. The V end was cut by 8 bases, the J end by 3 bases, with 11 bases between. Germline CDR1 and CDR2: ENHRY and SYGVKD.

The V and J genes are TRBV4-3 and TRBJ1-4; D remains unclear. In germline, CDR1 is LGHNA, CDR2 YSLEER. Trimming cost V 0 bases and J 9 bases, with 14 bases left between them. The CDR3 is 15 residues long. Here the CDR3 reads CASSQDHTANQKLFF. DNA for the CDR3: TGCGCCAGCAGCCAAGATCATACGGCAAACCAAAAACTGTTTTTT.

V is TRBV20-1 and J is TRBJ2-7, with D perhaps TRBD2 (5 bases). The CDR3 spans 12 residues. Germline loops: CDR1 DFQATT, CDR2 SNEGSKA (reference sequence). The V and J ends lost 3 bases and 4 bases respectively, with 10 bases between them. The DNA of the CDR3 is TGCAGTGCTAGGCTAGCCGATTACGAGCAGTACTTC. Protein: CSARLADYEQYF.

This sequence joins TRBV20-1 and TRBJ2-3; 10 positions match TRBD1. V shed 3 bases, J shed 4 bases, and the junction held 10 bases outside the gene matches. Germline CDR1 is DFQATT and CDR2 is SNEGSKA (reference sequence). The CDR3 length is 16 residues. CDR3 protein: CSASSLGQGISDTQYF. As DNA, the CDR3 is TGCAGTGCTAGTTCTCTGGGACAGGGGATATCAGATACGCAGTATTTT.

The chain has TRBV6-6 and TRBJ1-6; maybe TRBD1 (6 bases). Per germline, CDR1 MNHNY and CDR2 SVGAGI (reference sequence). The V gene lost 6 bases and the J gene lost 3 bases, with 15 bases spanning the gap. The CDR3 loop spans 16 amino acids. CDR3 DNA sequence: TGTGCCAGCAGGGAGGATGGGGGCTACTATAATTCACCCCTCCACTTT. Protein: CASREDGGYYNSPLHF.

This clonotype has more than one count but fewer than ten. In DNA form, the CDR3 reads TGTGCCAGTAGTATAATGGGGAACACTGAAGCTTTCTTT. This translates into CASSIMGNTEAFF. The V call is TRBV19, the J call TRBJ1-1; D gene ambiguous. The CDR3 spans 13 residues. The germline V gene has CDR1 LNHDA and CDR2 SQIVND (reference sequence). Deletions cut 2 bases from V and 1 base from J, with 5 bases between.

The rearrangement uses TRBV3-1 and TRBJ2-5; 8 nucleotides line up with TRBD2. The length of the CDR3 is 15 residues. CDR1 is LGHDT, CDR2 YNNKEL, per germline (reference sequence). The V gene end was trimmed by 3 bases and the J gene end by 5 bases; junction bases not matched to a gene: 8. The DNA of the CDR3 is TGTGCCAGCAGCCAGCTCGGGGGGGCGGGGGAGACCCAGTACTTC. Translating it yields CASSQLGGAGETQYF.

This sequence joins TRBV7-9 and TRBJ1-3, with D possibly being TRBD1 (5 bases). From germline, CDR1 is SEHNR and CDR2 FQNEAQ (reference sequence). This CDR3 is 17 amino acids long. V lost 3 bases and J 4 bases, leaving 19 bases between the germline ends. CDR3 sequence reads: CASSFLGPRGSGNTIYF. CDR3 nucleotide sequence: TGTGCCAGCAGCTTTCTCGGACCGAGGGGATCCGGAAACACCATATATTTT.

V is TRBV14 and J is TRBJ2-1, with D possibly matching TRBD2 (7 bases). Trimming stripped 0 bases from V and 8 bases from J, with 20 bases between. The CDR3 spans 17 residues. CDR1 is SGHDN and CDR2 is FVKESK in the germline V gene. The CDR3 region is CASSQEGGSKGGHEQFF. The CDR3 bases are TGTGCCAGCAGCCAAGAAGGGGGTAGCAAGGGAGGGCATGAGCAGTTCTTC.

A note on this clonotype: At one end, the junction sequence differs from germline, possibly due to a read error. The chain recombines TRBV6-2 or TRBV6-3 with TRBJ2-1; D uncertain. This CDR3 comprises 12 residues. Germline values: CDR1 MNHEY, CDR2 SVGEGT. CDR3 in DNA: TGTGCCAACAGTTGGGTCCGCAATGAGCAGTTCTTC. Protein: CANSWVRNEQFF.

V is TRBV19 and J is TRBJ1-5; no definite D call. Germline CDR1 and CDR2: LNHDA and SQIVND (reference sequence). The CDR3 totals 15 residues. The V and J ends lost 8 bases and 4 bases respectively, with 18 bases between them. DNA of the CDR3: TGTGCCAGTGCATTGGTAAGGGAATTAAATCAGCCCCAGCATTTT. Protein: CASALVRELNQPQHF.

For this clonotype: A read error is possible here, since a much larger clone lies one base away. The genes are TRBV7-8 and TRBJ2-2; D is uncertain. The CDR3 extends over 13 amino acids. Germline V gene sequence: CDR1 SGHVS, CDR2 FQNEAQ. V gave up 0 bases and J gave up 9 bases, with 8 bases separating them. This CDR3 reads CASSLATQRELFF. In DNA, the CDR3 is TGTGCCAGCAGCTTAGCGACCCAGCGGGAGCTGTTTTTT.

Many counts were recorded for this clonotype. The chain recombines TRBV7-9 with TRBJ2-6; D might be TRBD1 (6 bases). V shed 5 bases and J shed 0 bases, with 11 bases lying between them. The CDR3 length is 16 residues. CDR1 is SEHNR, CDR2 FQNEAQ, per germline (reference sequence). CDR3 loop: CASSHDRYSGANVLTF. The CDR3 DNA reads as TGTGCCAGCAGCCATGACAGGTACTCTGGGGCCAACGTCCTGACTTTC.

There are many counts of this clonotype. The rearrangement links TRBV12-3 or TRBV12-4 to TRBJ1-5, with no clear D. The CDR3 is 14 residues long. V was trimmed by 1 base and J by 4 bases, leaving 8 bases between them. CDR3 nucleotide sequence: TGTGCCAGCAGTTTAGGGATCCATAATCAGCCCCAGCATTTT. This sequence encodes CASSLGIHNQPQHF.